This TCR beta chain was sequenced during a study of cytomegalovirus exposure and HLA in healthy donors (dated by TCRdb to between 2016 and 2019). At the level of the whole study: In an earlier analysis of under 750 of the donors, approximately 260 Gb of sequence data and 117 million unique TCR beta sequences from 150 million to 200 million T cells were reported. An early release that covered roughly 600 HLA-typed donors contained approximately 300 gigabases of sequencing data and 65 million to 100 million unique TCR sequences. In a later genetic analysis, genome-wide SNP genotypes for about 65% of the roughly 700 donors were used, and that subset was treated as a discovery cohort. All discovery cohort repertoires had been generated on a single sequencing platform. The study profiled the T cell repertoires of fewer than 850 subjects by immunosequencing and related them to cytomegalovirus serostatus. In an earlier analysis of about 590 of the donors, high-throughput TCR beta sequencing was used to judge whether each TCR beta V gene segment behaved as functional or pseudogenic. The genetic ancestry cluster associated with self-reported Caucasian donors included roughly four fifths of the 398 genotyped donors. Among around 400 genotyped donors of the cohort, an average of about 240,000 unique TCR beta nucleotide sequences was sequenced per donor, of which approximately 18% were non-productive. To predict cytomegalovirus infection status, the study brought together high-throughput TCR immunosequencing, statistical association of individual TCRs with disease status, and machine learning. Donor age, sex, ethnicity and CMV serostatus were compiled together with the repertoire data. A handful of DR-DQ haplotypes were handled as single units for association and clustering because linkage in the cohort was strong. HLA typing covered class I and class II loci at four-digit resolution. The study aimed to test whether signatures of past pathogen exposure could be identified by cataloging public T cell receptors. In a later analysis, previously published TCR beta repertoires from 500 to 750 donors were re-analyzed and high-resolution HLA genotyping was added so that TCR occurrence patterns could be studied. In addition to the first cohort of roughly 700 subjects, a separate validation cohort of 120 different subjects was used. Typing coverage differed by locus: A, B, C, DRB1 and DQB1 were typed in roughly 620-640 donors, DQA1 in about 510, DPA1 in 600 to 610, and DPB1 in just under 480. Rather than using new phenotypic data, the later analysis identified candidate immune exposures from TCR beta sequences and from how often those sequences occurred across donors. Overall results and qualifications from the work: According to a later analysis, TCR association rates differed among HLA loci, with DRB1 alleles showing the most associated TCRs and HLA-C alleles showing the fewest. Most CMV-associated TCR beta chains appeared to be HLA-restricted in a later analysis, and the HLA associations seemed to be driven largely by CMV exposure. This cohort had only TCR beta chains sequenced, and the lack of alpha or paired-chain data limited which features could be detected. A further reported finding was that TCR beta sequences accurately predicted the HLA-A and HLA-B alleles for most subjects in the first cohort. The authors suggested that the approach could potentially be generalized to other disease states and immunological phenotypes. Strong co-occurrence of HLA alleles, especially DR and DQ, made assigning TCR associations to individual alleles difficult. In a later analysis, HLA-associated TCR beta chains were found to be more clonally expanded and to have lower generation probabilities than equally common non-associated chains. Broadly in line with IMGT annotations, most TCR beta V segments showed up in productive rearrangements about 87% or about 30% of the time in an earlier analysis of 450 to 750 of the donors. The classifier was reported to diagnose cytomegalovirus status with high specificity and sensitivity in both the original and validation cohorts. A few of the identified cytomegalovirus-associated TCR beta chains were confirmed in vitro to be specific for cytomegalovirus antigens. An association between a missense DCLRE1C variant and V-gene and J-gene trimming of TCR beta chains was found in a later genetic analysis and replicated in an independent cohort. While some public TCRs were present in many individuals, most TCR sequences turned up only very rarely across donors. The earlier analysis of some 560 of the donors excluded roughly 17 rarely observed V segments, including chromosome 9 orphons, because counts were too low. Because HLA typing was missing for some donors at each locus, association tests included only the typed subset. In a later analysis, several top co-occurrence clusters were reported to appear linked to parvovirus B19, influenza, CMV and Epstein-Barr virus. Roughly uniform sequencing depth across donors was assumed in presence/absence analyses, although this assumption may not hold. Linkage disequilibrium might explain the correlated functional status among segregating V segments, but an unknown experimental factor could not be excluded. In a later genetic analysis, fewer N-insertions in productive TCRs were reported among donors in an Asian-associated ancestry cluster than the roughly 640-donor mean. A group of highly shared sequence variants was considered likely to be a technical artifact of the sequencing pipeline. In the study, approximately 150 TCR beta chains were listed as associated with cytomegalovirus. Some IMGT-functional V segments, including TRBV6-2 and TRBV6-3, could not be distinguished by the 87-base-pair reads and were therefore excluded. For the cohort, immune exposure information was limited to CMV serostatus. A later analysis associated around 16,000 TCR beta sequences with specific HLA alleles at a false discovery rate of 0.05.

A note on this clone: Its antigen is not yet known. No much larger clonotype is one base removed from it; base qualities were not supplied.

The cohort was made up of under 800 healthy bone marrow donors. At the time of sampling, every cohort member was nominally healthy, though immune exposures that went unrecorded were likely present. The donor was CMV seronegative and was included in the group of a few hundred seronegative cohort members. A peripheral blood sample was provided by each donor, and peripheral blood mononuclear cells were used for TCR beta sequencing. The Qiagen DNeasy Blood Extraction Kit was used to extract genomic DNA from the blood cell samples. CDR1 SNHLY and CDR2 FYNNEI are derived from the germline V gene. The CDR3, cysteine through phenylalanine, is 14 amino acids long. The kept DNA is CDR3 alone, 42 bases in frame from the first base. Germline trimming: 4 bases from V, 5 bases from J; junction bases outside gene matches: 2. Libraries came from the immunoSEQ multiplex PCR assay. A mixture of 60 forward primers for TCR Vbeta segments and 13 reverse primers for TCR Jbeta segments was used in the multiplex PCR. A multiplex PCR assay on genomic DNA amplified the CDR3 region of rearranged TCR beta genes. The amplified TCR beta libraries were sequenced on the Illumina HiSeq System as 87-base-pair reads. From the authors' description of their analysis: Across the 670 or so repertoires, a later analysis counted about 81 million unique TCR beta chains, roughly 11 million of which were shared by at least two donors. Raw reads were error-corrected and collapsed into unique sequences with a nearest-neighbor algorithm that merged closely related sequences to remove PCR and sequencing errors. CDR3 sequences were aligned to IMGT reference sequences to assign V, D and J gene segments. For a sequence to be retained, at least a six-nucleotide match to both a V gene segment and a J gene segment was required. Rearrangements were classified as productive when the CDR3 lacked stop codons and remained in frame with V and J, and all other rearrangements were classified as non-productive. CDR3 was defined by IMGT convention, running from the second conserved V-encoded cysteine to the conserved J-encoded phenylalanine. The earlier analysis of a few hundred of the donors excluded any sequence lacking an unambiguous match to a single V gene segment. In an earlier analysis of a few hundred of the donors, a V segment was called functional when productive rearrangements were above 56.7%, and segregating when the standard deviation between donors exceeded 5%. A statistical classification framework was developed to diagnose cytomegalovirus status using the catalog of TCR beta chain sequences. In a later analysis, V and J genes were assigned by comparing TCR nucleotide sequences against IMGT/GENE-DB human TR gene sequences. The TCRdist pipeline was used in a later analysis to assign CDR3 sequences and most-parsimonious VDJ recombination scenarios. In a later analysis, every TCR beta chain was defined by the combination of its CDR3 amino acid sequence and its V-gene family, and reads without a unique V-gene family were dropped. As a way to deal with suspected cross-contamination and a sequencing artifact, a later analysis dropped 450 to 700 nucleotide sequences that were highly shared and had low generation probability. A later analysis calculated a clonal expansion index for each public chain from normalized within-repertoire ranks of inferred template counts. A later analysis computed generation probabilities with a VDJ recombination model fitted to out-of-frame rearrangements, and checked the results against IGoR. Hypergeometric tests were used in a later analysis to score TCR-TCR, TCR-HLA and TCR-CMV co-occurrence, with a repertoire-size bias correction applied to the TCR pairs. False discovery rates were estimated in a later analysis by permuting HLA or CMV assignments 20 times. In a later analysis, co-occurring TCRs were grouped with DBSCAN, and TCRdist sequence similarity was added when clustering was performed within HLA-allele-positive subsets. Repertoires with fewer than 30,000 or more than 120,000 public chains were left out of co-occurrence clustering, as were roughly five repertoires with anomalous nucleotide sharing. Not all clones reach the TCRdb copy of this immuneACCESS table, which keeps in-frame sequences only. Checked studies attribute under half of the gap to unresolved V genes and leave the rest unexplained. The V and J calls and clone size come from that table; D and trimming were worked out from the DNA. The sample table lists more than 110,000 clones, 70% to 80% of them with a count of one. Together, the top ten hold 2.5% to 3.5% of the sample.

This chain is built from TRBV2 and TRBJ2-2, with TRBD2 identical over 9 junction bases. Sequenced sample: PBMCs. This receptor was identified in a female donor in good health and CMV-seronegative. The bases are TGTGCCAGCAGTGCGCTAGCGGGGACCGGGGAGCTGTTTTTT. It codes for CASSALAGTGELFF.